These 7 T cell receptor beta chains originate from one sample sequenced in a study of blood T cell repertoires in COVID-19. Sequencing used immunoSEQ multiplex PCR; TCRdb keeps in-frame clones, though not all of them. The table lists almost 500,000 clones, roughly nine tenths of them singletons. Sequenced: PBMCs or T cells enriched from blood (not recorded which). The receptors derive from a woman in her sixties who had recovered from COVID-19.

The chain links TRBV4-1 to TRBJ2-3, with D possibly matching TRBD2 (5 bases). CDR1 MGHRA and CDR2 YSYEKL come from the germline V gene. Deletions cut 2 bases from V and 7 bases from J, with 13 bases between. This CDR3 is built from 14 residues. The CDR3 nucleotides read TGCGCCAGCAGCCAACGTGTAGCGTGGAATACGCAGTATTTT. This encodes CASSQRVAWNTQYF.

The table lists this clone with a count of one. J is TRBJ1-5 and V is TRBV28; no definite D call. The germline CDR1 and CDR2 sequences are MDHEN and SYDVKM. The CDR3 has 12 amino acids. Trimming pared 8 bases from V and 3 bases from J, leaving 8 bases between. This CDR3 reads CASRDFNQPQHF. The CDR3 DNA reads TGTGCCAGCCGAGATTTCAATCAGCCCCAGCATTTT.

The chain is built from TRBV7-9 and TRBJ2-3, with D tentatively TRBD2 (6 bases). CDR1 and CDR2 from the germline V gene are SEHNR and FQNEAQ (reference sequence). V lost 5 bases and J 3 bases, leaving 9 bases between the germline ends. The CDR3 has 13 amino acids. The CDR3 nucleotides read TGTGCCAGCAGCGCGGGAAAAACAGATACGCAGTATTTT. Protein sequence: CASSAGKTDTQYF.

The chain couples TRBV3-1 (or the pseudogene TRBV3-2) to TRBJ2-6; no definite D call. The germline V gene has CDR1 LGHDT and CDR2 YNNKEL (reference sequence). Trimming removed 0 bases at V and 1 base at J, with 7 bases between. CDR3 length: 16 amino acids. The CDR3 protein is CASSQDTGSGANVLTF. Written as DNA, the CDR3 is TGTGCCAGCAGCCAAGATACTGGTTCTGGGGCCAACGTCCTGACTTTC.

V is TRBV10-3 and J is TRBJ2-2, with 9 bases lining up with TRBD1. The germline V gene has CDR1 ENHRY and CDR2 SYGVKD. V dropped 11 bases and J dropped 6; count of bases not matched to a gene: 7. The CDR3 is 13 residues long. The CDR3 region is CAVEDRGAGELFF. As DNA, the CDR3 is TGTGCCGTGGAGGACAGGGGAGCCGGGGAGCTGTTTTTT.

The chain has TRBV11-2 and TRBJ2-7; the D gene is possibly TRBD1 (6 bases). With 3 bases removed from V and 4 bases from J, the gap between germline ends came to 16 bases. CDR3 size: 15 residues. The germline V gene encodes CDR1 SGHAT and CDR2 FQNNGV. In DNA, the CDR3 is TGTGCCAGCAGCTTGACAGGAAAGGCCATTTACGAGCAGTACGTC. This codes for CASSLTGKAIYEQYV.

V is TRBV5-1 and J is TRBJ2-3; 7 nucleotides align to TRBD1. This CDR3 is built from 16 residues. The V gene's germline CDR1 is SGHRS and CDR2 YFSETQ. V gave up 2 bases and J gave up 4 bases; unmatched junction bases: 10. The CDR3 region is CASSLNAPQGPDTQYF. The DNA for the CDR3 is TGCGCCAGCAGCTTAAACGCCCCACAGGGGCCAGATACGCAGTATTTT.